Below, one T cell receptor (beta chain) is given with its context. Its antigen is as yet unknown. Clones were sequenced by immunoSEQ multiplex PCR, and TCRdb holds only the in-frame ones, with some missing. The sample records around 580,000 clones, about 98% being singletons. This entry is derived from a study of shared clonotypes between healthy human individuals. V lost 1 base and J 0 bases, leaving 6 bases between the germline ends. Germline lookup yields CDR1 MGHRA and CDR2 YSYEKL. CDR3 length: 15 amino acids. It was CD45RO-negative cells, positively selected for CCR7, that made up naive CD8 cells, with terminally differentiated effector memory CD45RA+ cells excluded. Donors, healthy HIV-negative adults, lacked recent acute infections or vaccinations. Study findings and constraints: Memory subsets generally showed smaller estimated richness than naive subsets did. Limited genetic and exposure-history diversity came from having few donors.

This chain uses TRBV4-1 with TRBJ2-2; the D is unclear. The sample comprised naive CD8+ T cells sorted from blood. The receptor was isolated from a man aged 30 to 45 in good health. CDR3 coding DNA: TGCGCCAGCAGCCAAGTTACTCCGAACACCGGGGAGCTGTTTTTT. Its translation: CASSQVTPNTGELFF.